Listed below are T cell receptor beta chains from one sample, sequenced in a study of CD4+ T cells in melanoma. This table comes from immunoSEQ multiplex PCR, and its TCRdb copy is limited to in-frame clones, with some not included. Seen here are approximately 14,000 clones, about 64% observed once, and the top ten hold about 18%. The sample consisted of cells from a culture (not recorded whether cultured in vitro). The origin of the receptors is a human donor with melanoma. Both conserved end residues are part of each CDR3. Fields, in order: V gene, J gene, D gene, clone size, CDR3 protein, CDR3 DNA. D genes are given only for firm matches. The size of a clone is reported for some rows only, either as once, few or many, or as a class for expanded clones.

v_gene: TRBV7-9; j_gene: TRBJ1-1; d_gene: NA; abundance: NA; CDR3aa: CASSLGVVGQGEAFF; CDR3nt: TGTGCCAGCAGCTTAGGTGTAGTCGGGCAGGGCGAAGCTTTCTTT
v_gene: TRBV7-6; j_gene: TRBJ2-7; d_gene: TRBD1; abundance: NA; CDR3aa: CASSLGVSKGQAYEQYF; CDR3nt: TGTGCCAGCAGCTTAGGAGTCTCGAAAGGACAGGCTTACGAGCAGTACTTC
v_gene: TRBV6-5; j_gene: TRBJ1-1; d_gene: NA; abundance: NA; CDR3aa: CASSSMGAQSTEAFF; CDR3nt: TGTGCCAGCAGTTCCATGGGGGCCCAGAGCACTGAAGCTTTCTTT
v_gene: TRBV19; j_gene: TRBJ1-3; d_gene: TRBD1; abundance: NA; CDR3aa: CASSIQGAFSGNTIYF; CDR3nt: TGTGCCAGTAGTATCCAGGGGGCATTCTCTGGAAACACCATATATTTT
v_gene: TRBV11-2; j_gene: TRBJ2-2; d_gene: NA; abundance: NA; CDR3aa: CASSRSVNTGELFF; CDR3nt: TGTGCCAGCAGCAGGTCCGTGAACACCGGGGAGCTGTTTTTT
v_gene: TRBV6-6; j_gene: TRBJ1-1; d_gene: NA; abundance: NA; CDR3aa: CASRSRDAAEAFF; CDR3nt: TGTGCCAGCAGATCGAGGGATGCAGCTGAAGCTTTCTTT
v_gene: TRBV7-8; j_gene: TRBJ2-2; d_gene: NA; abundance: NA; CDR3aa: CASTPKRAPNTGELFF; CDR3nt: TGTGCCAGCACCCCAAAGAGGGCCCCGAACACCGGGGAGCTGTTTTTT
v_gene: TRBV6-6; j_gene: TRBJ1-1; d_gene: NA; abundance: NA; CDR3aa: CASSETEANTEAFF; CDR3nt: TGTGCCAGCAGTGAGACAGAGGCGAACACTGAAGCTTTCTTT
v_gene: TRBV7-9; j_gene: TRBJ2-1; d_gene: TRBD2; abundance: NA; CDR3aa: CASSLTGTSGAKEFF; CDR3nt: TGTGCCAGCAGCCTAACCGGGACTAGCGGGGCTAAGGAGTTCTTC
v_gene: TRBV7-9; j_gene: TRBJ2-3; d_gene: NA; abundance: NA; CDR3aa: CASSPLVWSTDTQYF; CDR3nt: TGTGCCAGCAGTCCACTAGTTTGGAGCACAGATACGCAGTATTTT
v_gene: TRBV27; j_gene: TRBJ2-6; d_gene: NA; abundance: NA; CDR3aa: CASAGQGLGPSGANVLTF; CDR3nt: TGTGCCAGCGCGGGGCAGGGACTGGGACCCTCTGGGGCCAACGTCCTGACTTTC
v_gene: TRBV5-1; j_gene: TRBJ2-5; d_gene: TRBD2; abundance: NA; CDR3aa: CASSFAGTSEETQYF; CDR3nt: TGCGCCAGCAGCTTCGCCGGGACTAGCGAGGAGACCCAGTACTTC
v_gene: TRBV18; j_gene: TRBJ1-4; d_gene: NA; abundance: NA; CDR3aa: CASSYSVEEKLFF; CDR3nt: TGTGCCAGCTCATACTCGGTTGAAGAAAAACTGTTTTTT
v_gene: TRBV4-2; j_gene: TRBJ1-1; d_gene: TRBD1; abundance: NA; CDR3aa: CASSQEGGGVRTEAFF; CDR3nt: TGTGCCAGCAGCCAAGAAGGAGGGGGCGTGAGAACTGAAGCTTTCTTT
v_gene: TRBV7-8; j_gene: TRBJ2-2; d_gene: TRBD2; abundance: NA; CDR3aa: CASSPTRTSSNTGELFF; CDR3nt: TGTGCCAGCAGCCCCACCCGGACTAGTTCGAACACCGGGGAGCTGTTTTTT
v_gene: TRBV16; j_gene: TRBJ1-1; d_gene: NA; abundance: few; CDR3aa: CASSPRGTEAFF; CDR3nt: TGTGCCAGCAGCCCACGTGGTACTGAAGCTTTCTTT
v_gene: TRBV6-1; j_gene: TRBJ1-5; d_gene: NA; abundance: NA; CDR3aa: CASSEGGWQGQPQHF; CDR3nt: TGTGCCAGCAGTGAAGGGGGCTGGCAGGGTCAGCCCCAGCATTTT
v_gene: TRBV6-5; j_gene: TRBJ1-6; d_gene: NA; abundance: NA; CDR3aa: CASSYSAGGEALHF; CDR3nt: TGTGCCAGCAGTTACTCGGCCGGGGGCGAAGCCCTCCACTTT
v_gene: TRBV15; j_gene: TRBJ1-2; d_gene: NA; abundance: medium-sized; CDR3aa: CATSRETGSYGYTF; CDR3nt: TGTGCCACCAGCAGAGAAACAGGATCGTATGGCTACACCTTC
v_gene: TRBV7-3; j_gene: TRBJ2-1; d_gene: TRBD2; abundance: NA; CDR3aa: CASSQTSGAYNEQFF; CDR3nt: TGTGCCAGCAGCCAGACTAGCGGGGCCTACAATGAGCAGTTCTTC
v_gene: TRBV10-3; j_gene: TRBJ2-7; d_gene: NA; abundance: few; CDR3aa: CAISGQGYEQYF; CDR3nt: TGTGCCATCTCAGGCCAGGGCTACGAGCAGTACTTC
v_gene: TRBV2; j_gene: TRBJ2-5; d_gene: NA; abundance: once; CDR3aa: CASTTHGKAETQYF; CDR3nt: TGTGCCAGCACGACTCATGGAAAGGCAGAGACCCAGTACTTC
v_gene: TRBV5-1; j_gene: TRBJ1-1; d_gene: TRBD1; abundance: NA; CDR3aa: CASSLRTGLNTEAFF; CDR3nt: TGCGCCAGCAGCTTGAGGACAGGTTTGAACACTGAAGCTTTCTTT
v_gene: TRBV6-1; j_gene: TRBJ1-5; d_gene: TRBD1; abundance: once; CDR3aa: CASSEAGGQQPQHF; CDR3nt: TGTGCCAGCAGTGAAGCAGGGGGCCAGCAGCCCCAGCATTTT
v_gene: TRBV5-8; j_gene: TRBJ1-2; d_gene: TRBD1; abundance: once; CDR3aa: CASVRDSSNYGYTF; CDR3nt: TGTGCCAGCGTCCGGGACAGTTCAAACTATGGCTACACCTTC
v_gene: TRBV4-2; j_gene: TRBJ1-3; d_gene: TRBD1; abundance: NA; CDR3aa: CASSQDRTGGDTIYF; CDR3nt: TGTGCCAGCAGCCAAGATCGGACAGGGGGGGACACCATATATTTT
v_gene: TRBV4-2; j_gene: TRBJ2-5; d_gene: TRBD1; abundance: NA; CDR3aa: CASSPTGKETQYF; CDR3nt: TGTGCCAGCAGCCCGACAGGGAAAGAGACCCAGTACTTC
v_gene: TRBV7-9; j_gene: TRBJ2-7; d_gene: NA; abundance: NA; CDR3aa: CASSLGAQTYEQYF; CDR3nt: TGTGCCAGCAGCTTAGGCGCACAGACCTACGAGCAGTACTTC
v_gene: TRBV18; j_gene: TRBJ1-3; d_gene: NA; abundance: NA; CDR3aa: CASSPPSRVTGNTIYF; CDR3nt: TGTGCCAGCTCACCACCGAGCAGGGTTACTGGAAACACCATATATTTT
v_gene: TRBV6-6; j_gene: TRBJ1-6; d_gene: NA; abundance: NA; CDR3aa: CASTGGGSPLHF; CDR3nt: TGTGCCAGCACGGGGGGCGGCTCACCCCTCCACTTT
v_gene: TRBV18; j_gene: TRBJ2-6; d_gene: TRBD1; abundance: NA; CDR3aa: CASSLQTGGSSGANVLTF; CDR3nt: TGTGCCAGCTCACTCCAAACAGGGGGTAGCTCTGGGGCCAACGTCCTGACTTTC
v_gene: TRBV5-1; j_gene: TRBJ2-1; d_gene: NA; abundance: NA; CDR3aa: CASSTSTNLESEQFF; CDR3nt: TGCGCCAGCAGCACAAGCACAAATTTGGAGAGTGAGCAGTTCTTC
v_gene: TRBV28; j_gene: TRBJ2-1; d_gene: NA; abundance: NA; CDR3aa: CASSSPLAGSYNEQFF; CDR3nt: TGTGCCAGCAGTTCCCCTTTGGCGGGCTCCTACAATGAGCAGTTCTTC
v_gene: TRBV2; j_gene: TRBJ2-5; d_gene: NA; abundance: once; CDR3aa: CASSADRQETQYF; CDR3nt: TGTGCCAGCAGCGCCGACAGACAAGAGACCCAGTACTTC
v_gene: TRBV5-1; j_gene: TRBJ1-3; d_gene: NA; abundance: NA; CDR3aa: CASSEIPGGSGNTIYF; CDR3nt: TGCGCCAGCAGCGAAATCCCGGGGGGGTCTGGAAACACCATATATTTT
v_gene: TRBV12-5; j_gene: TRBJ2-3; d_gene: NA; abundance: NA; CDR3aa: CASGTSWDTQYF; CDR3nt: TGTGCTAGTGGGACAAGTTGGGATACGCAGTATTTT
v_gene: TRBV5-6; j_gene: TRBJ2-3; d_gene: TRBD2; abundance: NA; CDR3aa: CASSTWTSGDTDTQYF; CDR3nt: TGTGCCAGCAGCACCTGGACTAGCGGGGACACAGATACGCAGTATTTT
v_gene: TRBV4-2; j_gene: TRBJ1-2; d_gene: NA; abundance: few; CDR3aa: CASSQRNGGAKGYTF; CDR3nt: TGTGCCAGCAGCCAACGTAACGGAGGGGCCAAGGGCTACACCTTC
v_gene: TRBV6-1; j_gene: TRBJ1-5; d_gene: NA; abundance: once; CDR3aa: CASSVPPNPQHF; CDR3nt: TGTGCCAGCAGTGTCCCCCCGAACCCCCAGCATTTT
v_gene: TRBV7-6; j_gene: TRBJ2-7; d_gene: NA; abundance: NA; CDR3aa: CASSLGNSYEQYF; CDR3nt: TGTGCCAGCAGCTTAGGAAACTCCTACGAGCAGTACTTC
v_gene: TRBV5-4; j_gene: TRBJ1-2; d_gene: NA; abundance: NA; CDR3aa: CASSKGRGGAPVYGYTF; CDR3nt: TGTGCCAGCAGCAAGGGCCGAGGGGGGGCGCCGGTCTATGGCTACACCTTC
v_gene: TRBV30; j_gene: TRBJ2-1; d_gene: NA; abundance: NA; CDR3aa: CAWRIEGGQKQFF; CDR3nt: TGTGCCTGGAGGATAGAGGGGGGGCAGAAGCAGTTCTTC
v_gene: TRBV7-7; j_gene: TRBJ2-2; d_gene: TRBD1; abundance: NA; CDR3aa: CAISGQGAGELFF; CDR3nt: TGTGCTATCTCGGGACAGGGGGCCGGGGAGCTGTTTTTT
v_gene: TRBV5-4; j_gene: TRBJ1-2; d_gene: TRBD1; abundance: NA; CDR3aa: CASSRDRGSYTF; CDR3nt: TGTGCCAGCAGCCGGGACAGGGGGAGCTACACCTTC
v_gene: TRBV7-3; j_gene: TRBJ2-2; d_gene: TRBD1; abundance: NA; CDR3aa: CASSLGDRGATGELFF; CDR3nt: TGTGCCAGCAGCTTAGGAGACAGGGGTGCCACCGGGGAGCTGTTTTTT